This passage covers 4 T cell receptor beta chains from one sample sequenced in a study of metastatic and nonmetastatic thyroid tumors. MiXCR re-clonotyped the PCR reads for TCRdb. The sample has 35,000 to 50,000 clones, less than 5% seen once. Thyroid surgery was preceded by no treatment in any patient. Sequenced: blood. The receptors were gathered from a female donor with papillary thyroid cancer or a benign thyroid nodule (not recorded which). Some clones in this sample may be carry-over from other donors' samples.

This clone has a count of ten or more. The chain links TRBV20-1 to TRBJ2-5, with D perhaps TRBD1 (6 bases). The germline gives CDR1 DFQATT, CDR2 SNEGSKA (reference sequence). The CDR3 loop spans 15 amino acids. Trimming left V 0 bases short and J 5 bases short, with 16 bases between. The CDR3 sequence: CSARDRSGARETQYF. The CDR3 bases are TGCAGTGCTAGAGATAGGTCAGGGGCGCGGGAGACCCAGTACTTC.

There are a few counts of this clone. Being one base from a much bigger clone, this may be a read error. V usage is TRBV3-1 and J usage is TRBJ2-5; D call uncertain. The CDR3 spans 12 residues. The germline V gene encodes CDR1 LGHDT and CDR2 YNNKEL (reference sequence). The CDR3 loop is CDSSQHQETQYF. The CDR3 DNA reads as TGTGACAGCAGCCAACACCAAGAGACCCAGTACTTC.

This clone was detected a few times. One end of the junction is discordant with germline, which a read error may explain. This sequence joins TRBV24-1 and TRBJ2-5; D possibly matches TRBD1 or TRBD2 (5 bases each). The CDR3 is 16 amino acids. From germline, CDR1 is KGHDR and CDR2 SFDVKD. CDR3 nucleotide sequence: TGTGCCACCAGTTTTAGGGACGGATTGGTTCAAGAGACCCAGCACTTC. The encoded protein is CATSFRDGLVQETQHF.

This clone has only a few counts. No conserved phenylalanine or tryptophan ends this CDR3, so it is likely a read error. As DNA, the CDR3 is TGTGCCAGCAGCTTGGCAGGGATTGGAGGCTACACCCTC. This codes for CASSLAGIGGYTL. The chain is built from TRBV7-8 and TRBJ1-2; perhaps TRBD1 as D (5 bases). Germline loops: CDR1 SGHVS, CDR2 FQNEAQ. V was pared by 3 bases and J by 8 bases, with 13 bases between. The CDR3 totals 13 residues.